The 16 T cell receptor beta chains below all came from one sample that was sequenced in a study of control samples from healthy donors and cancer patients. Only in-frame clones appear in the TCRdb table, and some are missing; sequencing was by immunoSEQ multiplex PCR. Of under 200,000 clones listed, around 95% are singletons. The material sequenced was blood. These receptors all come from a woman aged 40 to 49 in good health.

V usage is TRBV4-3 and J usage is TRBJ2-7; tentatively, D is TRBD1 (6 bases). Germline V gives CDR1 LGHNA, CDR2 YSLEER. CDR3 length: 15 residues. V was clipped by 0 bases and J by 3 bases, with 12 bases between them. The CDR3 reads CASSQEDRTVYEQYF. The CDR3, as DNA: TGCGCCAGCAGCCAAGAGGATCGGACAGTCTACGAGCAGTACTTC.

The chain carries TRBV15 and TRBJ1-1, with TRBD1 identical over 8 bases. V lost 0 bases to trimming and J lost 9 bases; unmatched junction nucleotides: 6. In germline, CDR1 is LNHNV, CDR2 YYDKDF (reference sequence). The CDR3 is 14 residues long. Written as DNA, the CDR3 is TGTGCCACCAGCAGAGATCGGACAGGGATAAAAGCTTTCTTT. This encodes CATSRDRTGIKAFF.

For the CDR3, the DNA is TGTGCCAGCAGCGTAAAGGTGATCCATGAGCAGTTCTTC. Residues: CASSVKVIHEQFF. The chain uses TRBV9 and TRBJ2-1; D is unresolved. The V end was cut by 1 base, the J end by 8 bases, with 10 bases between. CDR1 and CDR2 from the germline V gene are SGDLS and YYNGEE. This CDR3 contains 13 residues. The full variable domain, rest sourced from reference TRBV9 and TRBJ2-1, is DSGVTQTPKHLITATGQRVTLRCSPRSGDLSVYWYQQSLDQGLQFLIQYYNGEERAKGNILERFSAQQFPDLHSELNLSSLELGDSALYFCASSVKVIHEQFFGPGTRLTVL.

The chain recombines TRBV5-1 with TRBJ2-1; TRBD1 is a possible D gene (8 bases). CDR3 length: 16 amino acids. The ends were cut back, 0 bases at V and 9 bases at J, with 19 bases in the middle. Germline V CDR1 and CDR2: SGHRS, YFSETQ. This CDR3 is CASSLAGGTGRLEQFF. CDR3 nucleotide sequence: TGCGCCAGCAGCTTGGCCGGGGGGACAGGTCGCCTTGAGCAGTTCTTC.

The V and J genes are TRBV10-2 and TRBJ2-1, with a tentative D call TRBD1 (5 bases). CDR3 length: 13 residues. CDR1 is WSHSY and CDR2 is SAAADI in the germline V gene. Trimming left V 2 bases short and J 10 bases short, with 12 bases between. CDR3 amino acids: CASSERGWGEQFF. The DNA of the CDR3 is TGCGCCAGCAGTGAGAGGGGTTGGGGAGAGCAGTTCTTC.

The chain uses TRBV10-2 and TRBJ2-7, with D uncertain. The CDR3 has 13 residues. The germline gives CDR1 WSHSY, CDR2 SAAADI. V was clipped by 3 bases and J by 3 bases, with 9 bases between them. CDR3 region: CASSESTSYEQYF. The CDR3 DNA is TGCGCCAGCAGTGAAAGTACGAGCTACGAGCAGTACTTC.

V gene TRBV29-1 combines with J gene TRBJ1-2; TRBD1 matches at 7 bases. CDR1 is SQVTM, CDR2 ANQGSEA, per germline. J lost 3 bases, V lost 4 bases, and 2 bases had no gene match. The CDR3 is 12 amino acids. The CDR3 protein is CSVGDSYYGYTF. The CDR3 DNA follows: TGCAGCGTTGGGGACAGCTACTATGGCTACACCTTC.

The CDR3 is CASSLRQGGGNSPLHF. DNA for the CDR3: TGTGCCAGCAGCTTAAGGCAAGGGGGAGGGAATTCACCCCTCCACTTT. J is TRBJ1-6 and V is TRBV7-2; TRBD1 is a possible D gene (6 bases). The CDR3 is made up of 16 amino acids. V dropped 2 bases and J dropped 7 bases, with 15 bases sitting between them. Germline values: CDR1 SGHTA, CDR2 FQGNSA.

This clone was detected a few times. The rearrangement links TRBV5-1 to TRBJ1-3; no clear D. Trimming left V 0 bases short and J 2 bases short, with 6 bases between. The CDR3 has 14 amino acids. Germline CDR1 reads SGHRS; CDR2 reads YFSETQ. CDR3 in DNA: TGCGCCAGCAGCTTGGAACAAGCTGGAAACACCATATATTTT. It yields the protein CASSLEQAGNTIYF.

The chain uses TRBV30 and TRBJ2-3; 8 bases agree with TRBD2. V was clipped by 5 bases and J by 2 bases; unmatched bases: 12. The germline CDR1 and CDR2 sequences are GTSNPN and SVGIG (reference sequence). This CDR3 is 16 amino acids long. CDR3 sequence reads: CAWLLRRRGDTDTQYF. The CDR3 DNA reads TGTGCCTGGCTGCTGCGCCGGCGGGGGGACACAGATACGCAGTATTTT.

This CDR3 reads CASSRGGRPTDTQYF. The CDR3, as DNA: TGTGCCAGCAGTAGGGGGGGGAGACCCACAGATACGCAGTATTTT. The chain joins TRBV6-2 or TRBV6-3 to TRBJ2-3, with D maybe TRBD2 (7 bases). The ends were cut back, 5 bases at V and 2 bases at J, with 14 bases in the middle. This CDR3 is built from 15 residues. Germline CDR1 is MNHEY and CDR2 is SVGEGT.

The V gene is TRBV5-1, the J gene TRBJ2-2, with D hard to call. Trimming shortened V by 2 bases and J by 1 base, and 9 bases separated the two germline ends. CDR3 length equals 15 residues. CDR1 is SGHRS and CDR2 is YFSETQ in the germline V gene. The CDR3 reads CASSLVERNTGELFF. The CDR3 DNA reads as TGCGCCAGCAGCTTAGTTGAGCGGAACACCGGGGAGCTGTTTTTT.

This rearrangement joins TRBV2 to TRBJ2-2; D tentatively fits TRBD1 or TRBD2 (7 bases each). CDR1 and CDR2 (germline): SNHLY, FYNNEI. V was pared by 7 bases and J by 8 bases, with 20 bases between. The CDR3 loop spans 15 amino acids. The CDR3 bases are TGTGCCAGCAAGGGAACAGGGAGGGGGCGAGGGGAGCTGTTTTTT. Encoded protein: CASKGTGRGRGELFF.

The rearrangement joins TRBV5-6 to TRBJ2-1; D uncertain. The germline V gene has CDR1 SGHDT and CDR2 YYEEEE. Between the trimmed V and J ends, which lost 4 bases and 7 bases, there was a span of 6 bases. The CDR3 totals 11 residues. Here the CDR3 DNA reads TGTGCCAGCAGCGCTATAAATGAGCAGTTCTTC. It specifies CASSAINEQFF.

This chain links TRBV12-5 with TRBJ1-2, with 7 bases lining up with TRBD1. Germline-derived CDR1 and CDR2 are LGHNT and FRNRAP. There are 11 residues in the CDR3. The J segment lost 8 bases and the V segment lost 7 bases, leaving 4 bases of the junction unmatched. This CDR3 reads CASEQGWGYTF. CDR3 nucleotides: TGTGCTAGTGAACAGGGGTGGGGCTACACCTTC.

The chain's CDR3 is CASSPLRDRGNTIYF. The CDR3 DNA sequence: TGTGCCAGCAGCCCGCTAAGGGACAGGGGAAACACCATATATTTT. This sequence joins TRBV6-6 and TRBJ1-3; 8 bases fit TRBD1. CDR3 length: 15 amino acids. The V and J ends lost 6 bases and 4 bases, in that order; junction bases with no gene match: 8. Germline loops: CDR1 MNHNY, CDR2 SVGAGI (reference sequence).